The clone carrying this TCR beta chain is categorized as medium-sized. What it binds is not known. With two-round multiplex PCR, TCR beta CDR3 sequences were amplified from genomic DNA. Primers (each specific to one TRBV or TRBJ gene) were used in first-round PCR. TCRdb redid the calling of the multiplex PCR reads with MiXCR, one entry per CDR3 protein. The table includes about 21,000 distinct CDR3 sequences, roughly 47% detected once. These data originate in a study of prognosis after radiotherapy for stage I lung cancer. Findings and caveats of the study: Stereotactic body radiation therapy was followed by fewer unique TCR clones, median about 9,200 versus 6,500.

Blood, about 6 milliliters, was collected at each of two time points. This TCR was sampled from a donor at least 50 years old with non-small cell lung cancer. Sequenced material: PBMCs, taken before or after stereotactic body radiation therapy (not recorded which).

The CDR3 protein is CASSLGQGEWYEQYF. CDR3 nucleotides: TGTGCCAGCAGCCTCGGACAGGGGGAGTGGTACGAGCAGTACTTC. The chain has TRBV11-3 and TRBJ2-7; 10 nucleotides agree with TRBD1. CDR1 and CDR2 (germline): SGHNT, YENEEA. The J segment lost 4 bases and the V segment lost 5 bases, leaving 8 bases of the junction unmatched. The CDR3 is 15 amino acids. Full variable domain (remainder filled in from reference TRBV11-3 and TRBJ2-7): EAGVVQSPRYKIIEKKQPVAFWCNPISGHNTLYWYLQNLGQGPELLIRYENEEAVDDSQLPKDRFSAERLKGVDSTLKIQPAELGDSAVYLCASSLGQGEWYEQYFGPGTRLTVT.